These 19 T cell receptor beta chains originate from one sample sequenced in a study of blood T cell repertoires in COVID-19. Data came from immunoSEQ multiplex PCR; TCRdb stores just in-frame clones and leaves some out. The repertoire includes 150,000 or so clones, over 75% of them detected once, and over 10% sits in the top ten. Sequenced: peripheral blood. These receptors were collected from a man aged 18 to 29 with COVID-19, enrolled during active disease.

The chain links TRBV27 to TRBJ2-1, with TRBD2 matching 7 bases. V was clipped by 5 bases and J by 1 base; unmatched bases: 8. Germline CDR1 and CDR2: MNHEY and SMNVEV (reference sequence). The CDR3 contains 16 residues. The CDR3 DNA sequence: TGTGCCAGCAGTCAGGAGACTAGCCCATCCTACAATGAGCAGTTCTTC. Residues: CASSQETSPSYNEQFF.

The V gene is TRBV7-2, the J gene TRBJ2-1; 11 bases line up with TRBD1. Unmatched junction bases numbered 11, after V lost 2 bases and J lost 8 bases. The germline V gene encodes CDR1 SGHTA and CDR2 FQGNSA. The CDR3 length is 17 residues. The CDR3 coding sequence is TGTGCCAGCAGCTTATCGGGTTGGACAGGGGGCTTCGATGAGCAGTTCTTC. The encoded protein is CASSLSGWTGGFDEQFF.

This chain connects TRBV21-1 to TRBJ1-5; TRBD1 is the table's D call and was not checked against the DNA. TRBV21-1 is a pseudogene. This CDR3 contains 17 residues. CDR3 coding DNA: TGTGCCAGCAGCAAAGAGGGGGCTTCAGGAGGCAATCAGCCCCAGCATTTT. Amino acids: CASSKEGASGGNQPQHF.

The chain uses TRBV30 and TRBJ2-3, with 9 nucleotides matching TRBD2. The CDR3 totals 15 residues. V lost 2 bases to trimming and J lost 2 bases; unmatched junction nucleotides: 5. Looked up from germline, CDR1 is GTSNPN and CDR2 is SVGIG (reference sequence). The CDR3 DNA sequence: TGTGCCTGGAGTCGGCTAGCGGGGATCACAGATACGCAGTATTTT. Translated: CAWSRLAGITDTQYF.

The V call is TRBV11-2, the J call TRBJ1-1; D not certain. Germline CDR1 reads SGHAT; CDR2 reads FQNNGV. V lost 7 bases and J 4 bases, leaving 7 bases between the germline ends. The CDR3 is made up of 11 amino acids. The CDR3 DNA follows: TGTGCCAGCACCTTGAGCACTGAAGCTTTCTTT. Protein product: CASTLSTEAFF.

The count of this clone is one. This chain links TRBV30 with TRBJ1-6, with D possibly matching TRBD1 (6 bases). Germline V CDR1 and CDR2: GTSNPN, SVGIG (reference sequence). V gave up 0 bases and J gave up 9 bases, with 15 bases separating them. This CDR3 is built from 15 residues. The CDR3 loop reads CAWSVNLRGGSPLHF. CDR3 nucleotides: TGTGCCTGGAGTGTAAACCTTAGGGGGGGTTCACCCCTCCACTTT.

The chain has TRBV28 and TRBJ2-5; D is possibly TRBD1 (5 bases). The CDR3 runs 12 residues. V lost 6 bases to trimming and J lost 5 bases, with 10 bases between them. The germline gives CDR1 MDHEN, CDR2 SYDVKM. The CDR3 loop reads CASSWTWETQYF. CDR3 nucleotide sequence: TGTGCCAGCAGCTGGACATGGGAGACCCAGTACTTC.

The chain carries TRBV5-6 and TRBJ1-1; D perhaps matches TRBD1 (6 bases). Per the germline V gene, CDR1 is SGHDT and CDR2 is YYEEEE. The CDR3 is 14 amino acids. The ends were cut back, 2 bases at V and 1 base at J, with 9 bases in the middle. CDR3 protein: CASSFGTPNTEAFF. For the CDR3, the DNA is TGTGCCAGCAGCTTTGGGACACCGAACACTGAAGCTTTCTTT.

This clone appeared a single time. V is TRBV7-2 and J is TRBJ2-1; 7 bases map to TRBD2. Germline trimming cut 3 bases from V and 7 bases from J; bases unmatched to any gene: 6. Germline assignment: CDR1 SGHTA and CDR2 FQGNSA. The CDR3 spans 14 residues. CDR3 nucleotide sequence: TGTGCCAGCAGCTTCCTAGCGGCTGTGAATGAGCAGTTCTTC. Translated, it gives CASSFLAAVNEQFF.

The chain has TRBV13 and TRBJ2-3; 16 bases align to TRBD2. This CDR3 is built from 20 residues. The V gene's germline CDR1 is PRHDT and CDR2 FYEKMQ (reference sequence). V gave up 5 bases and J gave up 3 bases; unmatched junction bases: 14. CDR3 coding DNA: TGTGCCAGCAGCCCCGCCGGGACTAGCGGGAGGGGTGGCTGGACAGATACGCAGTATTTT. Translating it yields CASSPAGTSGRGGWTDTQYF.

The chain has TRBV30 and TRBJ1-3; 7 bases are shared with TRBD1. The CDR3 totals 13 residues. Germline V gives CDR1 GTSNPN, CDR2 SVGIG (reference sequence). Here the CDR3 reads CTTGISSGNTIYF. CDR3 sequence (DNA): TGTACGACAGGGATAAGCTCTGGAAACACCATATATTTT.

V and J are TRBV7-3 and TRBJ2-2, with D tentatively TRBD2 (6 bases). Germline assignment: CDR1 SGHTA and CDR2 FQGTGA. The CDR3 spans 16 residues. V was cut by 11 bases and J by 3 bases, with 22 bases left in between. CDR3 residues: CARILGGVRDTGELFF. The CDR3 nucleotides are TGTGCCCGGATTCTAGGCGGGGTACGCGACACCGGGGAGCTGTTTTTT.

The chain combines TRBV5-4 with TRBJ1-2; D gene unclear. The CDR3 has 11 residues. Trimming pared 4 bases from V and 1 base from J, leaving 2 bases between. Germline CDR1 and CDR2: SGHNT and YYREEE (reference sequence). This chain's CDR3 is CASSLNYGYTF. The CDR3 DNA reads as TGTGCCAGCAGCCTTAACTATGGCTACACCTTC.

The CDR3 region has the DNA TGTGCCAGCAGACTTAGCGGGAGTAGGGAGACCCAGTACTTC. It specifies CASRLSGSRETQYF. The rearrangement links TRBV14 to TRBJ2-5; TRBD2 agrees at 9 bases. Per the germline V gene, CDR1 is SGHDN and CDR2 is FVKESK. The length of the CDR3 is 14 residues. J gave up 5 bases and V 6 bases, and 7 bases lay outside the gene matches.

The chain uses TRBV15 and TRBJ2-7; 11 nucleotides align to TRBD2. The V gene's germline CDR1 is LNHNV and CDR2 YYDKDF (reference sequence). The CDR3 spans 14 residues. J lost 3 bases, V lost 5 bases, and 3 bases had no gene match. CDR3 in amino acids: CATSVTSGSYEQYF. Written as DNA, the CDR3 is TGTGCCACCAGCGTAACTAGCGGGAGCTACGAGCAGTACTTC.

The rearrangement uses TRBV5-1 and TRBJ2-6; weak D call: TRBD1 (6 bases). Germline CDR1 and CDR2: SGHRS and YFSETQ. V was pared by 2 bases and J by 0 bases, with 18 bases between. The CDR3 loop spans 19 amino acids. This CDR3 is CASSFDRSLINSGANVLTF. The CDR3 DNA reads TGCGCCAGCAGCTTTGACAGGTCTCTCATAAACTCTGGGGCCAACGTCCTGACTTTC.

The chain joins TRBV24-1 to TRBJ2-7; D may be TRBD2 (5 bases). Trimming removed 4 bases from V and 6 bases from J, with 15 bases in between. The CDR3 is made up of 14 amino acids. In germline, CDR1 is KGHDR, CDR2 SFDVKD. The CDR3, as DNA: TGTGCCACCAGTGACACGGGAACAAACTCCGAGCAGTACTTC. This sequence encodes CATSDTGTNSEQYF.

The chain uses TRBV28 and TRBJ2-7, with 10 bases matching TRBD1. Germline CDR1 and CDR2: MDHEN and SYDVKM. Trimming took 5 bases from V and 7 from J; bases not matched to a gene: 8. The CDR3 is 14 residues long. This chain's CDR3 is CASSLRQGAEEQYF. DNA of the CDR3: TGTGCCAGCAGTCTCCGACAGGGGGCGGAAGAGCAGTACTTC.

This chain joins TRBV19 and TRBJ2-7, with 7 bases matching TRBD1. This CDR3 comprises 15 residues. V lost 2 bases, J lost 6 bases, and 10 bases stayed unmatched. Germline values: CDR1 LNHDA, CDR2 SQIVND (reference sequence). In nucleotides, the CDR3 is TGTGCCAGTAGTATAAGCGCAGGGGGTAATGGCGAGCAGTACTTC. Its protein is CASSISAGGNGEQYF.